This note documents a single T cell receptor beta chain sequence. Between the trimmed V and J ends, which lost 5 bases and 5 bases, there was a span of 9 bases. The CDR3 contains 13 residues. Per the germline V gene, CDR1 is SGHTA and CDR2 is FQGNSA. The data were obtained in a study of control samples from healthy donors and cancer patients. Repertoires were generated with immunoSEQ multiplex PCR, while TCRdb's copy carries only in-frame clones and drops some. The repertoire holds roughly 39,000 clones, with approximately 90% as singletons. Sequenced material: blood. The origin of this receptor is a woman aged 45 to 65 in good health. J is TRBJ1-4 and V is TRBV7-2; D is undetermined. The CDR3 reads CASSRGLNEKLFF. For the CDR3, the DNA is TGTGCCAGCAGCAGAGGGTTAAATGAAAAACTGTTTTTT.